This TCR beta chain was recorded in a study of radiation and T cells in renal cell carcinoma. Germline CDR1 LNHNV, CDR2 YYDKDF (reference sequence). The CDR3 covers 17 residues. J was trimmed by 8 bases and V by 0 bases; bases with no gene match: 12. Time point noted: blood 2 weeks post-SBRT. Indicated treatment: 15 Gy SBRT to primary tumor, nephrectomy 4 weeks later. Radiation-treated patients gave blood at baseline, week 2 and week 4. The patient's renal cell carcinoma had clear cell pathology. Some clones are missing from TCRdb's copy, which holds only in-frame ones; the method was immunoSEQ multiplex PCR. The sample yields about 150,000 clones, about 91% seen once.

The sample consisted of blood, taken from a patient whose treatment included radiotherapy and nephrectomy. This receptor was identified in a woman aged 45-60 years with renal cell carcinoma. The rearrangement joins TRBV15 to TRBJ1-2; 10 nucleotides align to TRBD1. CDR3 loop: CATSRDLRQGAGTGYTF. CDR3 nucleotides: TGTGCCACCAGCAGAGACCTAAGACAGGGGGCTGGTACCGGCTACACCTTC.